Following are 25 T cell receptor beta chains from one sample sequenced in a study of OX40 agonist ivuxolimab in advanced cancers. Profiled with immunoSEQ multiplex PCR; TCRdb holds only in-frame clones, not every one. The sample shows 23,000 or so clones, roughly 80% of them seen only once. This sample comprised CD4+ or CD8+ T cells sorted from blood, obtained in a trial of the OX40 agonist ivuxolimab. These receptors originate from an adult with an advanced solid tumor such as melanoma, head and neck, liver or kidney cancer.

The rearrangement joins TRBV11-2 to TRBJ1-6; the D gene is possibly TRBD1 (5 bases). This CDR3 contains 17 residues. V was trimmed by 5 bases and J by 0 bases, leaving 14 bases between them. Germline-derived CDR1 and CDR2 are SGHAT and FQNNGV. The chain's CDR3 is CASSLEGLSSYNSPLHF. The CDR3 nucleotides are TGTGCCAGCAGCCTTGAGGGACTCAGCTCCTATAATTCACCCCTCCACTTT.

The chain carries TRBV4-2 and TRBJ2-7; perhaps TRBD2 as D (6 bases). CDR1 and CDR2 (germline): LGHNA, YNFKEQ. Trimming took 3 bases from V and 6 from J, leaving 21 bases between them. CDR3 length equals 16 residues. CDR3 protein: CASSQIIRGSKGEQYF. The CDR3 coding sequence is TGTGCCAGCAGCCAGATTATTCGGGGGAGTAAAGGCGAGCAGTACTTC.

This clone was observed a single time. The V and J genes are TRBV6-5 and TRBJ2-7; TRBD2 matches at 11 bases. Looked up from germline, CDR1 is MNHEY and CDR2 is SVGAGI. V trimming: 0 bases; J trimming: 4 bases; junction bases outside the gene matches: 5. CDR3 length: 16 amino acids. The DNA for the CDR3 is TGTGCCAGCAGTTACTCCCGACTAGCGGGAATATACGAGCAGTACTTC. Translating gives CASSYSRLAGIYEQYF.

V is TRBV28 and J is TRBJ1-6; no clear D. V was trimmed by 5 bases and J by 8 bases, leaving 16 bases between them. The germline CDR1 and CDR2 sequences are MDHEN and SYDVKM. This CDR3 comprises 15 residues. The CDR3 sequence: CASSANGEAYSPLHF. The CDR3 bases are TGTGCCAGCAGTGCTAACGGGGAAGCCTATTCACCCCTCCACTTT.

The J gene is TRBJ2-1, the V gene TRBV2; 7 bases are shared with TRBD2. The CDR3 is 12 amino acids. Germline CDR1 SNHLY, CDR2 FYNNEI. Germline trimming cut 8 bases from V and 9 bases from J; bases unmatched to any gene: 7. CDR3 DNA sequence: TGTGCCAGCCGGACTAGGGTCAGTGAGCAGTTCTTC. Its protein product is CASRTRVSEQFF.

V usage is TRBV27 and J usage is TRBJ1-1, with D perhaps matching TRBD1 (5 bases). V was clipped by 3 bases and J by 6 bases, with 11 bases between them. CDR3 length: 13 amino acids. The germline V gene has CDR1 MNHEY and CDR2 SMNVEV (reference sequence). The CDR3 protein is CASSFRDGAEAFF. The CDR3 DNA reads as TGTGCCAGCAGTTTTAGGGACGGCGCTGAAGCTTTCTTT.

This clone was counted between two and nine times. J is TRBJ2-7 and V is TRBV28, with 10 bases fitting TRBD2. Germline-derived CDR1 and CDR2 are MDHEN and SYDVKM. The CDR3 has 15 amino acids. The trim removed 4 bases at V and 4 bases at J, leaving 7 bases unmatched. CDR3 coding DNA: TGTGCCAGCAGTTCAGGACTAGCGGATATTTACGAGCAGTACTTC. Translation: CASSSGLADIYEQYF.

The chain joins TRBV14 to TRBJ1-5; possibly TRBD1 for D (5 bases). The CDR3 runs 14 residues. Germline CDR1 is SGHDN and CDR2 is FVKESK. The germline V and J ends were trimmed by 1 base and 3 bases, with 7 bases remaining between them. The CDR3 loop reads CASSQGGNNQPQHF. The CDR3 coding sequence is TGTGCCAGCAGCCAAGGGGGGAACAATCAGCCCCAGCATTTT. Together with reference TRBV14 and TRBJ1-5, the CDR3 gives the full variable domain: EAGVTQFPSHSVIEKGQTVTLRCDPISGHDNLYWYRRVMGKEIKFLLHFVKESKQDESGMPNNRFLAERTGGTYSTLKVQPAELEDSGVYFCASSQGGNNQPQHFGDGTRLSIL.

The V and J genes are TRBV19 and TRBJ2-4; a possible D gene is TRBD2 (7 bases). The germline V and J ends were trimmed by 8 bases and 1 base, with 21 bases remaining between them. The CDR3 is 17 residues long. In germline, CDR1 is LNHDA, CDR2 SQIVND (reference sequence). In DNA form, the CDR3 reads TGTGCCAGTTCTGGGTGGCGGGGGCGCTCCGCCAAAAACATTCAGTACTTC. This sequence encodes CASSGWRGRSAKNIQYF.

The chain joins TRBV4-2 to TRBJ2-1; TRBD2 matches at 9 bases. The CDR3 sequence is 18 residues long. Unmatched junction bases numbered 21, after V lost 5 bases and J lost 10 bases. Germline CDR1 reads LGHNA; CDR2 reads YNFKEQ. The CDR3 sequence: CASSAGAGGAGGIGEQFF. DNA of the CDR3: TGTGCCAGCAGCGCGGGGGCGGGAGGAGCGGGAGGTATCGGCGAGCAGTTCTTC.

The rearrangement uses TRBV7-2 and TRBJ1-1; 9 nucleotides line up with TRBD1. CDR3 length: 12 residues. Per the germline V gene, CDR1 is SGHTA and CDR2 is FQGNSA. Germline trimming cut 5 bases from V and 10 bases from J; bases unmatched to any gene: 5. Here the CDR3 DNA reads TGTGCCAGCAGCCCAACAGGGGGCCTAGCTTTCTTT. Its translation: CASSPTGGLAFF.

The DNA for the CDR3 is TGTGCTAGTGGTTTTCAGGGTAGGAGTGAAGCTTTCTTT. Translating gives CASGFQGRSEAFF. This chain uses TRBV12-5 with TRBJ1-1, with D possibly TRBD1 on 5 matching bases. Trimming shortened V by 3 bases and J by 7 bases, and 12 bases separated the two germline ends. Germline lookup yields CDR1 LGHNT and CDR2 FRNRAP. This CDR3 has 13 amino acids.

In its sample, this clone was seen a few times. The chain joins TRBV29-1 to TRBJ1-4; D is ambiguous. Per germline, CDR1 SQVTM and CDR2 ANQGSEA. This CDR3 spans 13 amino acids. Trimming left V 4 bases short and J 1 base short, with 7 bases between. CDR3 bases: TGCAGCGTTGGAGGGATAACTAATGAAAAACTGTTTTTT. Its translation: CSVGGITNEKLFF.

The V and J genes are TRBV7-3 and TRBJ2-1; 14 bases are shared with TRBD2. V shed 3 bases, J shed 9 bases, and the junction held 7 bases outside the gene matches. The CDR3 length is 16 residues. Germline values: CDR1 SGHTA, CDR2 FQGTGA. The CDR3 DNA is TGTGCCAGCAGCTTTTACGGGACTAGCGGGAGTTTTGAGCAGTTCTTC. Translated, it gives CASSFYGTSGSFEQFF.

The chain employs TRBV6-1 and TRBJ2-6; the D is unclear. Germline V CDR1 and CDR2: MNHNS, SASEGT. The V end was cut by 2 bases, the J end by 0 bases, with 8 bases between. The length of the CDR3 is 16 residues. CDR3 sequence (DNA): TGTGCCAGCAGTGAACACAAGGGCTCTGGGGCCAACGTCCTGACTTTC. Its protein product is CASSEHKGSGANVLTF.

In its sample, this clone was seen a few times. The chain employs TRBV4-3 and TRBJ2-1, with 8 bases matching TRBD2. CDR1 LGHNA and CDR2 YSLEER come from the germline V gene. V lost 0 bases to trimming and J lost 4 bases; unmatched junction nucleotides: 5. This CDR3 comprises 16 residues. The chain's CDR3 is CASSQEGAGGYNEQFF. For the CDR3, the DNA is TGCGCCAGCAGCCAAGAGGGGGCGGGAGGATACAATGAGCAGTTCTTC.

By share, this clone counts as large. This chain links TRBV4-2 with TRBJ2-5; either TRBD1 or TRBD2 may supply D (5 bases each). The ends were cut back, 3 bases at V and 4 bases at J, with 12 bases in the middle. The V gene's germline CDR1 is LGHNA and CDR2 YNFKEQ. The CDR3 length is 14 residues. The CDR3 reads CASSQGRVGETQYF. For the CDR3, the DNA is TGTGCCAGCAGCCAGGGGCGGGTGGGAGAGACCCAGTACTTC.

CDR3 sequence: CASSLMDSKAVNGYTF. CDR3 nucleotide sequence: TGTGCCAGCAGTTTAATGGACAGCAAGGCGGTGAATGGCTACACCTTC. This chain connects TRBV28 to TRBJ1-2, with D perhaps TRBD1 (6 bases). This CDR3 contains 16 residues. The germline CDR1 and CDR2 sequences are MDHEN and SYDVKM. The V end lost 2 bases, the J end lost 6 bases, and 19 bases lay between the germline ends.

The chain couples TRBV2 to TRBJ2-2; possible D gene TRBD1, 5 bases. V dropped 6 bases and J dropped 0 bases, with 11 bases sitting between them. The CDR3 totals 15 residues. Germline V lookup: CDR1 SNHLY, CDR2 FYNNEI. The CDR3 DNA sequence: TGTGCCAGCAGCCGACAGCCTACGAACACCGGGGAGCTGTTTTTT. It translates to CASSRQPTNTGELFF.

V usage is TRBV10-3 and J usage is TRBJ1-1, with unresolved D. V lost 2 bases, J lost 3 bases, and 10 bases lay in between. The CDR3 runs 14 residues. Germline CDR1 is ENHRY and CDR2 is SYGVKD. The CDR3 DNA reads as TGTGCCATCAGTGAGGCATATAGGGACACTGAAGCTTTCTTT. Amino acids: CAISEAYRDTEAFF.

This chain links TRBV9 with TRBJ2-1; D might be TRBD2 (6 bases). This CDR3 has 15 amino acids. Germline loops: CDR1 SGDLS, CDR2 YYNGEE. Trimming pared 3 bases from V and 9 bases from J, leaving 19 bases between. The CDR3 nucleotides are TGTGCCAGCAGCGAATCAGCGGGTCCCTGGGGTGAGCAGTTCTTC. It translates to CASSESAGPWGEQFF. Full variable domain (rest looked up from reference TRBV9 and TRBJ2-1): DSGVTQTPKHLITATGQRVTLRCSPRSGDLSVYWYQQSLDQGLQFLIQYYNGEERAKGNILERFSAQQFPDLHSELNLSSLELGDSALYFCASSESAGPWGEQFFGPGTRLTVL.

The chain carries TRBV6-5 and TRBJ1-5, with D possibly TRBD1 on 6 matching bases. The CDR3 spans 15 residues. CDR1 and CDR2 (germline): MNHEY, SVGAGI. V was pared by 0 bases and J by 8 bases, with 14 bases between. This CDR3 reads CASSYSPGQQEPQHF. CDR3 coding DNA: TGTGCCAGCAGTTACTCACCGGGACAACAGGAGCCCCAGCATTTT.

J is TRBJ2-1 and V is TRBV5-4; 10 bases are a match to TRBD1. The CDR3 is 14 amino acids. Germline V lookup: CDR1 SGHNT, CDR2 YYREEE (reference sequence). Germline trimming cut 0 bases from V and 8 bases from J; bases unmatched to any gene: 2. The CDR3 loop reads CASSLAGTGDEQFF. CDR3 nucleotides: TGTGCCAGCAGCTTGGCCGGGACAGGGGATGAGCAGTTCTTC.

The chain employs TRBV7-2 and TRBJ2-5; 10 bases fit TRBD1. In germline, CDR1 is SGHTA, CDR2 FQGNSA. This CDR3 contains 17 residues. Germline trimming cut 3 bases from V and 2 bases from J; bases unmatched to any gene: 9. CDR3 protein: CASSFPGGTGEQETQYF. CDR3 in DNA: TGTGCCAGCAGCTTCCCTGGAGGGACAGGGGAGCAAGAGACCCAGTACTTC.

V and J are TRBV7-3 and TRBJ2-7, with 9 positions matching TRBD1. This CDR3 has 15 residues. V dropped 5 bases and J dropped 3; count of bases not matched to a gene: 8. Germline V gives CDR1 SGHTA, CDR2 FQGTGA. CDR3 sequence: CASSPRTGAHYEQYF. CDR3 coding DNA: TGTGCCAGCAGCCCCCGGACAGGGGCCCACTACGAGCAGTACTTC.